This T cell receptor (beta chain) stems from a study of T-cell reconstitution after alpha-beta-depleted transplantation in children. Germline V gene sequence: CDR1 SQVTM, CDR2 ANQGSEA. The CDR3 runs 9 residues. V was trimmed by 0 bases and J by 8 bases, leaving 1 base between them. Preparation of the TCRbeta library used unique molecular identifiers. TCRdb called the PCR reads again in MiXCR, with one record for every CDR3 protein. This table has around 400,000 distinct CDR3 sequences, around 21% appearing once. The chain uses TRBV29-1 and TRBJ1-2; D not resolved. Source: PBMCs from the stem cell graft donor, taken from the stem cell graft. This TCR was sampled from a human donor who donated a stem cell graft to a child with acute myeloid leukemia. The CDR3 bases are TGCAGCGTTGAAGAAGGCTACACCTTC. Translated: CSVEEGYTF.